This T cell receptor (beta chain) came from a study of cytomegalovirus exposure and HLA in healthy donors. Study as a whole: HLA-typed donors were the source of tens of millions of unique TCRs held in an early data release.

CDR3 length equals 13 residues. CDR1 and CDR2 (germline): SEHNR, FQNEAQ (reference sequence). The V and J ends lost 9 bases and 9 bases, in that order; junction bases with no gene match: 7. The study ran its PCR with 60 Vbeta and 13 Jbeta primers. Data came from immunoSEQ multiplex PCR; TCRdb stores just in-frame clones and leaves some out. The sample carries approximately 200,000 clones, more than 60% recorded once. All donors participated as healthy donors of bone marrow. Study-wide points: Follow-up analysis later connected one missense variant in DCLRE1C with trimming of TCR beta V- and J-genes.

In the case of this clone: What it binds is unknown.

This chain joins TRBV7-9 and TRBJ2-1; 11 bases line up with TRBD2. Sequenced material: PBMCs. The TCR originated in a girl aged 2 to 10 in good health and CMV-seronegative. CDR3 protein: CASYTSGGGEQFF. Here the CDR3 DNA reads TGTGCCAGTTATACTAGCGGGGGTGGTGAGCAGTTCTTC.